Each of the 26 T cell receptor beta chains below was sequenced from the same sample in a study of breast tumors, draining lymph nodes, adjacent tissues. Each CDR3 protein gets one entry after TCRdb re-called the multiplex PCR reads with MiXCR. The sample has approximately 150,000 distinct CDR3 sequences; 30% to 40% are singletons. Samples came from axillary lymph nodes draining the breast cancer. The sample was axillary lymph node tissue. The receptor set was obtained from a female donor with breast cancer. Some clones in this sample may be carry-over from other donors' samples.

Ten or more counts support this clonotype. The genes are TRBV24-1 and TRBJ2-3; TRBD1 agrees at 7 bases. Losses at the gene ends were 0 bases for V and 5 bases for J; bases not matched to a gene: 19. The germline V gene has CDR1 KGHDR and CDR2 SFDVKD. The CDR3 covers 20 residues. The CDR3 sequence is CATSDLPQDRDLLSRDTQYF. CDR3 DNA sequence: TGTGCCACCAGTGATTTGCCTCAAGACAGGGATCTCTTAAGCCGAGATACGCAGTATTTT.

Points on this clonotype: The conserved phenylalanine or tryptophan normally closing the CDR3 is absent here, so this likely arose from a read error. The gene calls are TRBV9 and TRBJ2-3, with 15 positions matching TRBD2. This CDR3 is 18 amino acids long. Germline CDR1 reads SGDLS; CDR2 reads YYNGEE. The V segment lost 4 bases and the J segment 4 bases; nucleotides outside the gene matches: 10. As DNA, the CDR3 is TGTGCCAGCAGCCCCGGACTAGCGGGAGGGTTAGCGGCAGATACGCAGTATCTT. Protein: CASSPGLAGGLAADTQYL.

About this clonotype itself: A read error may explain this, as a much larger clone is one base away. This chain links TRBV27 with TRBJ2-1; 7 positions agree with TRBD2. Germline loops: CDR1 MNHEY, CDR2 SMNVEV (reference sequence). The CDR3 sequence is 15 residues long. CDR3 nucleotide sequence: TGTACCAGCAGTTTATTGGCGGGAGCGGTGGATGAGCAGTTCTTC. Translating gives CTSSLLAGAVDEQFF.

The table lists this clonotype with a few counts. The V call is TRBV6-5, the J call TRBJ2-7, with TRBD1 identical over 7 bases. The V gene end was trimmed by 5 bases and the J gene end by 7 bases; junction bases not matched to a gene: 11. The CDR3 sequence is 14 residues long. Germline-derived CDR1 and CDR2 are MNHEY and SVGAGI. The CDR3 protein is CASSPTGKVGEQYF. The CDR3, as DNA: TGTGCCAGCAGTCCGACAGGGAAGGTGGGAGAGCAGTACTTC.

In the case of this clonotype: The junction departs from the called germline gene at one end, perhaps through a read error. This chain connects TRBV12-3 or TRBV12-4 to TRBJ1-5; weak D call: TRBD1 (5 bases). This CDR3 contains 15 residues. The CDR3 spells CANSLGRAGNQPQHF. The CDR3 coding sequence is TGTGCCAACAGTTTGGGCAGGGCAGGGAATCAGCCCCAGCATTTT.

This clonotype was recorded many times. V is TRBV20-1 and J is TRBJ2-2, with D possibly called TRBD1 or TRBD2 (6 bases each). The CDR3 loop spans 16 amino acids. Trimming took 3 bases from V and 3 from J, leaving 17 bases between them. Germline V lookup: CDR1 DFQATT, CDR2 SNEGSKA (reference sequence). In DNA, the CDR3 is TGCAGTGCTAGGGTAGGGGGATGGGAGGACACCGGGGAGCTGTTTTTT. Translating gives CSARVGGWEDTGELFF.

This clonotype was counted at least ten times. The chain uses TRBV27 and TRBJ1-2; 9 bases align to TRBD1. With 8 bases clipped from V and 6 bases from J, the junction kept 7 bases outside the gene matches. The CDR3 has 13 amino acids. CDR1 is MNHEY, CDR2 SMNVEV, per germline (reference sequence). The CDR3 sequence: CASGRQGDHGYTF. CDR3 sequence (DNA): TGTGCCAGCGGACGACAGGGGGACCATGGCTACACCTTC.

This clonotype was recorded at least ten times. The rearrangement joins TRBV20-1 to TRBJ1-2, with D possibly being TRBD1 (6 bases). Germline V gene lookup returns CDR1 DFQATT and CDR2 SNEGSKA (reference sequence). Deletions cut 0 bases from V and 4 bases from J, with 12 bases between. The CDR3 runs to 14 residues. CDR3 sequence: CSARDPGTSYGYTF. The CDR3 region has the DNA TGCAGTGCTAGAGACCCCGGGACATCCTATGGCTACACCTTC.

This clonotype was detected many times. The chain links TRBV19 to TRBJ2-1; 14 nucleotides agree with TRBD2. The junction had 6 bases not matched to a gene; V was cut back by 1 base and J by 4 bases. This CDR3 region has 18 residues. Germline lookup yields CDR1 LNHDA and CDR2 SQIVND (reference sequence). The DNA for the CDR3 is TGTGCCAGTAGTATAGCCAGACTAGCGGGGGGGGAATACAATGAGCAGTTCTTC. Translated, it gives CASSIARLAGGEYNEQFF.

The sample holds a few counts of this clonotype. The rearrangement joins TRBV6-6 to TRBJ1-1; no clear D. The CDR3 consists of 12 residues. Deletions cut 5 bases from V and 0 bases from J, with 4 bases between. Looked up from germline, CDR1 is MNHNY and CDR2 is SVGAGI (reference sequence). The chain's CDR3 is CASSTVNTEAFF. The CDR3 region has the DNA TGTGCCAGCAGTACGGTGAACACTGAAGCTTTCTTT.

This clonotype was observed many times. Being one base from a much bigger clone, this may be a read error. The chain combines TRBV5-1 with TRBJ1-4; D might be TRBD1 (5 bases). The germline V gene encodes CDR1 SGHRS and CDR2 YFSETQ. V gave up 5 bases and J gave up 14 bases, with 19 bases separating them. This CDR3 is built from 13 residues. The chain's CDR3 is CASRPSGTGNLFF. The CDR3 nucleotides are TGCGCCAGCAGGCCATCCGGGACGGGAAACCTGTTTTTT.

This chain connects TRBV5-1 to TRBJ2-2; maybe TRBD1 (6 bases). Germline CDR1 is SGHRS and CDR2 is YFSETQ. The CDR3 has 13 residues. Trimming took 4 bases from V and 8 from J, leaving 12 bases between them. The CDR3 protein is CASSVGHQGELFF. CDR3 DNA sequence: TGCGCCAGCAGCGTGGGACACCAAGGGGAGCTGTTTTTT.

The CDR3 DNA reads TGTGCCAGCTCACCATTTGGGACAGGGGGCTACGAGCATTTT. This sequence encodes CASSPFGTGGYEHF. The chain joins TRBV18 to TRBJ1-5, with 12 nucleotides matching TRBD1. Trimming removed 2 bases from V and 14 bases from J; junction bases left unmatched: 7. The germline CDR1 and CDR2 sequences are KGHSH and LQKENI. This CDR3 region has 14 residues.

The rearrangement uses TRBV7-2 and TRBJ2-3, with 10 bases identical to TRBD2. The junction had 11 bases not matched to a gene; V was cut back by 5 bases and J by 6 bases. Germline CDR1 and CDR2: SGHTA and FQGNSA. The CDR3 has 16 residues. The CDR3 nucleotides read TGTGCCAGCAGCCTGGGTGTAGCGGGGGGTGTGGATACGCAGTATTTT. Translated: CASSLGVAGGVDTQYF.

The chain has TRBV6-5 and TRBJ2-5, with D possibly TRBD1 on 6 matching bases. The CDR3 has 14 residues. V was pared by 2 bases and J by 5 bases, with 12 bases between. Germline CDR1 and CDR2: MNHEY and SVGAGI. The CDR3 sequence is CASSYGGGGETQYF. CDR3 coding DNA: TGTGCCAGCAGTTACGGGGGCGGCGGGGAGACCCAGTACTTC.

The chain uses TRBV6-5 and TRBJ1-5; D is unresolved. Germline V lookup: CDR1 MNHEY, CDR2 SVGAGI. The ends were cut back, 4 bases at V and 6 bases at J, with 10 bases in the middle. The CDR3 contains 13 residues. CDR3 nucleotide sequence: TGTGCCAGCAGTTCGGGGAACGGTCAGCCCCAGCATTTT. This translates into CASSSGNGQPQHF.

This chain connects TRBV20-1 to TRBJ1-5, with 10 nucleotides matching TRBD1. The CDR3 length is 18 residues. Trimming at V came to 3 bases and at J to 10 bases, leaving 21 bases not matched to a gene. Germline V lookup: CDR1 DFQATT, CDR2 SNEGSKA (reference sequence). In nucleotides, the CDR3 is TGCAGTGCTAGCCTCGGAGGGACAGGGGAATTCGGCAATCGACCCCAGCATTTT. This codes for CSASLGGTGEFGNRPQHF.

This clonotype was observed a few times. A much larger clone differs by one base, so this may be a read error. V is TRBV20-1 and J is TRBJ2-1, with D hard to call. Germline CDR1 reads DFQATT; CDR2 reads SNEGSKA (reference sequence). The CDR3 totals 16 residues. The V end was cut by 0 bases, the J end by 5 bases, with 17 bases between. CDR3 DNA: TGCAGTGCTAGAGATAATGACGCCCGGTCCCACAATGAGCAGTTCTTC. This gives the protein CSARDNDARSHNEQFF.

Worth noting for this clonotype: One end of the junction is discordant with germline, which a read error may explain. The chain uses TRBV12-3 or TRBV12-4 and TRBJ1-5; unclear D gene. The CDR3 consists of 17 residues. CDR3 loop: CASGFLVGKYSDQPQHF. CDR3 nucleotide sequence: TGTGCCAGCGGTTTTTTGGTGGGGAAGTATAGCGATCAGCCCCAGCATTTT.

The sample holds a few counts of this clonotype. With a much larger clone just one base away, this may be a read error. The chain carries TRBV20-1 and TRBJ2-7, with D possibly being TRBD1 or TRBD2 (5 bases each). The CDR3 runs 14 residues. CDR1 is DFQATT and CDR2 is SNEGSKA in the germline V gene (reference sequence). CDR3 nucleotide sequence: TGCAGTGCCTCGGGACCAGTAAGCTCCTCCGAGCAGTACTTC. Its translation is CSASGPVSSSEQYF.

This clonotype occurred many times. The rearrangement links TRBV2 to TRBJ2-3, with TRBD2 as a possible D gene (6 bases). CDR3 length: 14 residues. The germline gives CDR1 SNHLY, CDR2 FYNNEI. V lost 8 bases to trimming and J lost 0 bases, with 12 bases between them. In nucleotides, the CDR3 is TGTGCCAGCGGGGACTCGACTAGCACAGATACGCAGTATTTT. Protein: CASGDSTSTDTQYF.

This clonotype has ten or more counts. The chain recombines TRBV7-2 with TRBJ2-6, with unresolved D. The CDR3 sequence is 14 residues long. Trimming pared 1 base from V and 7 bases from J, leaving 8 bases between. CDR1 is SGHTA, CDR2 FQGNSA, per germline. The CDR3 nucleotides read TGTGCCAGCAGCTTAGGGGGTGGCGCCAACGTCCTGACTTTC. It is translated as CASSLGGGANVLTF. The full variable domain, its missing parts supplied by reference TRBV7-2 and TRBJ2-6, is GAGVSQSPSNKVTEKGKDVELRCDPISGHTALYWYRQSLGQGLEFLIYFQGNSAPDKSGLPSDRFSAERTGGSVSTLTIQRTQQEDSAVYLCASSLGGGANVLTFGAGSRLTVL.

This clonotype was counted at least ten times. The chain has TRBV6-1 and TRBJ2-7; 8 bases are a match to TRBD2. V lost 7 bases, J lost 0 bases, and 5 bases stayed unmatched. The CDR3 has 14 residues. Germline V CDR1 and CDR2: MNHNS, SASEGT. The CDR3 is CASTIAGNSYEQYF. In nucleotides, the CDR3 is TGTGCCAGCACTATAGCGGGAAACTCCTACGAGCAGTACTTC.

This clonotype occurred a few times. The chain employs TRBV6-1 and TRBJ1-1; possible D gene TRBD1, 5 bases. Trimming shortened V by 0 bases and J by 0 bases, and 8 bases separated the two germline ends. The germline gives CDR1 MNHNS, CDR2 SASEGT. This CDR3 has 15 amino acids. The CDR3 here is CASSEATGVNTEAFF. The CDR3, as DNA: TGTGCCAGCAGTGAAGCAACAGGAGTGAACACTGAAGCTTTCTTT.

V and J are TRBV20-1 and TRBJ1-3; D ambiguous. The CDR3 contains 13 residues. Deletions cut 6 bases from V and 7 bases from J, with 16 bases between. Germline CDR1 and CDR2: DFQATT and SNEGSKA (reference sequence). This CDR3 reads CSARTVSGNTIYF. Written as DNA, the CDR3 is TGCAGTGCCAGAACAGTTAGCGGGAACACCATATATTTT.

This clonotype showed up just once. The gene calls are TRBV4-1 and TRBJ1-2; maybe TRBD1 (5 bases). CDR1 is MGHRA, CDR2 YSYEKL, per germline. Trimming left V 4 bases short and J 6 bases short, with 12 bases between. CDR3 length: 13 amino acids. The CDR3 region has the DNA TGCGCCAGCAGCCTAAGGGGAGGGGATGGCTACACCTTC. Translating gives CASSLRGGDGYTF.